The clone carrying this T cell receptor (beta chain) appeared once. Antigen: not known. cDNA libraries for TCR alpha and TCR beta, carrying sample barcodes and UMIs, came from 5'RACE with constant-segment primers. TCRdb used MiXCR to reprocess the 5' RACE reads, holding one entry per CDR3 protein. The sample lists fewer than 700,000 distinct CDR3 sequences, roughly 17% occurring once. This entry comes from a study of T-cell memory formation after mild COVID-19. Overall study findings and caveats: The authors did not confirm SARS-CoV-2 specificity of second-wave clones peaking day 37. Clones that contracted clustered mainly in CM and EM if CD4+ and in EMRA if CD8+. Among clones contracting day 15 to 85, CD4/CD8 was balanced, whereas later expanders leaned CD4+.

Sequencing used PBMCs or a T cell subset sorted from them (not recorded which). This clonotype originated in an adult woman who had mild COVID-19 (a few samples of this study predate the infection). Cell type and time point are not known.

CDR3 amino acids: CASSLTLGYGYTF. The CDR3 DNA is TGTGCCAGCAGTCTGACCCTTGGCTATGGCTACACCTTC. This chain joins TRBV12-3 or TRBV12-4 and TRBJ1-2; D gene unclear. V shed 5 bases and J shed 4 bases, with 11 bases lying between them. This CDR3 spans 13 amino acids.